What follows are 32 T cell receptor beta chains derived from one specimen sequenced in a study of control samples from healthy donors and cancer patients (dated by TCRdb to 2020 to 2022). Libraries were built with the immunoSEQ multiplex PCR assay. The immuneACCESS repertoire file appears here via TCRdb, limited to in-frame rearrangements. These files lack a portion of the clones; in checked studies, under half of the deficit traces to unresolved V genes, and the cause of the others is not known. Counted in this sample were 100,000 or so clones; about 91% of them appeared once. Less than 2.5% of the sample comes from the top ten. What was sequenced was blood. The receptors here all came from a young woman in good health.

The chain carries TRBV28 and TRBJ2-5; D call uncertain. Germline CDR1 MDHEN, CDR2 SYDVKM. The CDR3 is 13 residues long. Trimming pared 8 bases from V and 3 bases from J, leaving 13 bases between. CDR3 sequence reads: CASVSDGKETQYF. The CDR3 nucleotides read TGTGCCAGCGTATCGGACGGAAAAGAGACCCAGTACTTC.

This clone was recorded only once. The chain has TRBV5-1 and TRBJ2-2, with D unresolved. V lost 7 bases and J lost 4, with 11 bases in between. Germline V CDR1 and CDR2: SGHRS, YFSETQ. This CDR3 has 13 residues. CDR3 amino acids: CASALQSTGELFF. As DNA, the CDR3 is TGCGCCAGCGCCCTCCAAAGCACCGGGGAGCTGTTTTTT. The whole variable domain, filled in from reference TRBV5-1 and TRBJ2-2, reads KAGVTQTPRYLIKTRGQQVTLSCSPISGHRSVSWYQQTPGQGLQFLFEYFSETQRNKGNFPGRFSGRQFSNSRSEMNVSTLELGDSALYLCASALQSTGELFFGEGSRLTVL.

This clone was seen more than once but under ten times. The CDR3 loop reads CASSLGVGIYNEQFF. The CDR3 bases are TGTGCCAGCAGCTTAGGGGTAGGGATATACAATGAGCAGTTCTTC. The rearrangement uses TRBV7-6 and TRBJ2-1; D unclear. The CDR3 sequence is 15 residues long. The V gene's germline CDR1 is SGHVS and CDR2 FNYEAQ. Trimming removed 1 base from V and 4 bases from J, with 11 bases in between.

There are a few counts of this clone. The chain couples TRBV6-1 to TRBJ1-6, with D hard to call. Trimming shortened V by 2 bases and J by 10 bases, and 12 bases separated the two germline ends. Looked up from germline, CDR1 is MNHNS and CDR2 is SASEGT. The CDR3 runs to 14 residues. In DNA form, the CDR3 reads TGTGCCAGCAGTGAAAAGGAGGTGGTCTCACCCCTCCACTTT. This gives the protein CASSEKEVVSPLHF.

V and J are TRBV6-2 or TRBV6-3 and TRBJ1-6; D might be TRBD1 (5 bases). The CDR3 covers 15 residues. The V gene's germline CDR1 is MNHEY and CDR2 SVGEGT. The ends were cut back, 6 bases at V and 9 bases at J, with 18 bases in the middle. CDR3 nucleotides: TGTGCCAGCAGCCCCGATCGGCAGGGTGGTTCACCCCTCCACTTT. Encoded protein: CASSPDRQGGSPLHF.

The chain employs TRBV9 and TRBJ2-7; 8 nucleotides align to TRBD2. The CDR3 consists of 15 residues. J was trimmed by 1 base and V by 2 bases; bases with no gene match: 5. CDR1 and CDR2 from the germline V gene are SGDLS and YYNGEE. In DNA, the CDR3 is TGTGCCAGCAGCGTCGGGGGACTAGAATCCTACGAGCAGTACTTC. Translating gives CASSVGGLESYEQYF.

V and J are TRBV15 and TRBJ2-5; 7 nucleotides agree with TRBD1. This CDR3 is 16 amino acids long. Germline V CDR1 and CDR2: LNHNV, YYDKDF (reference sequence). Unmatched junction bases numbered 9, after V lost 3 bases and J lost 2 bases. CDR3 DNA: TGTGCCACCAGCAGCGGGCGGACAGGTTTTCAAGAGACCCAGTACTTC. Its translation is CATSSGRTGFQETQYF.

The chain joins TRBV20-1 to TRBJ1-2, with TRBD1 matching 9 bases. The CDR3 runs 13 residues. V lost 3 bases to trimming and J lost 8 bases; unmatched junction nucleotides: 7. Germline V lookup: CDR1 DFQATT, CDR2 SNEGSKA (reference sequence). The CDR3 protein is CSASFGTGRGYTF. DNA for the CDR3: TGCAGTGCTAGTTTCGGGACAGGGCGCGGCTACACCTTC.

The chain's CDR3 is CASSTRLLSSYEQYF. CDR3 DNA: TGCGCCAGCAGCACCCGACTACTGTCCTCCTACGAGCAGTACTTC. The chain carries TRBV4-3 and TRBJ2-7; D may be TRBD2 (5 bases). The CDR3 consists of 15 residues. The germline gives CDR1 LGHNA, CDR2 YSLEER. Trimming left V 5 bases short and J 0 bases short, with 14 bases between.

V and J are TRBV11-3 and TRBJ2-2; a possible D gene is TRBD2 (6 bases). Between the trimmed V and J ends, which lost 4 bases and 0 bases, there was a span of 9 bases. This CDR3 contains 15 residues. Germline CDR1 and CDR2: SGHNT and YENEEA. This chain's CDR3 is CASSSRGSNTGELFF. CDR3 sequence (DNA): TGTGCCAGCAGCTCCCGGGGGTCGAACACCGGGGAGCTGTTTTTT.

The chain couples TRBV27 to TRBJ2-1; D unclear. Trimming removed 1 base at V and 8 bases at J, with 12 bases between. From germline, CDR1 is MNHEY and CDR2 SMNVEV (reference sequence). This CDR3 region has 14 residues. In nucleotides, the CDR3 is TGTGCCAGCAGTTTATGGGTTCAATGGGATGAGCAGTTCTTC. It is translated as CASSLWVQWDEQFF.

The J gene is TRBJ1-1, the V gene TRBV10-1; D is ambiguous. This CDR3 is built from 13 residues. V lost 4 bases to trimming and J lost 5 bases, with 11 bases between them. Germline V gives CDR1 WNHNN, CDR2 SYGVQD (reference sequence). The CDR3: CASSVKRETEAFF. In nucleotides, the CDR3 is TGCGCCAGCAGTGTAAAGAGGGAAACTGAAGCTTTCTTT.

This CDR3 is CASSEKMVKWTEAFF. CDR3 nucleotides: TGTGCCAGCAGTGAAAAAATGGTGAAATGGACTGAAGCTTTCTTT. The chain carries TRBV6-1 and TRBJ1-1; D remains ambiguous. V lost 2 bases and J 5 bases, leaving 15 bases between the germline ends. This CDR3 comprises 15 residues. Germline lookup yields CDR1 MNHNS and CDR2 SASEGT.

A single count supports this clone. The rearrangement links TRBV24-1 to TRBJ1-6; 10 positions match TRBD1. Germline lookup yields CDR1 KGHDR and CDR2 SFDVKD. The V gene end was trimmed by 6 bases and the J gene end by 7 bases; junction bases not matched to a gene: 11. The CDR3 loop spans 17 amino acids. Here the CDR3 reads CATSTPPTGGRNSPLHF. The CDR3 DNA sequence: TGTGCCACCAGTACCCCACCGACAGGGGGCAGGAATTCACCCCTCCACTTT.

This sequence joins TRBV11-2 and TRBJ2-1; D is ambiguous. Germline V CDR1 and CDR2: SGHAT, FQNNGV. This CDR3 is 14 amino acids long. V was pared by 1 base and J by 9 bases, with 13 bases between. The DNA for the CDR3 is TGTGCCAGCAGCTTAGGCGGTGGGCCAGGTGAGCAGTTCTTC. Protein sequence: CASSLGGGPGEQFF.

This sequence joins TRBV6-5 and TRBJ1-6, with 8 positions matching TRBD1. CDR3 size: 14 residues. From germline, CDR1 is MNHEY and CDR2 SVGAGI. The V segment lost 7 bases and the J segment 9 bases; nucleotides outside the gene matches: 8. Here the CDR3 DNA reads TGTGCCAGCACCACAGGGGGAAAAGGTTCACCCCTCCACTTT. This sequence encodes CASTTGGKGSPLHF.

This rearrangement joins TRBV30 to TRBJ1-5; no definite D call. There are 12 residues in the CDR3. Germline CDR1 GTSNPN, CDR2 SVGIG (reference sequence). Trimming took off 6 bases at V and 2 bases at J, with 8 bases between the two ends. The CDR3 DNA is TGTGCCTGCGAGAGCGGCAATCAGCCCCAGCATTTT. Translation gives CACESGNQPQHF.

CDR3 DNA sequence: TGTGCCAGCAGCATCGCGGGGTTCAATCAGCCCCAGCATTTT. This encodes CASSIAGFNQPQHF. The chain employs TRBV7-8 and TRBJ1-5; no definite D call. The CDR3 consists of 14 residues. V was shortened by 5 bases and J by 3 bases, with 11 bases between the two germline ends. Germline V gene data show CDR1 as SGHVS and CDR2 as FQNEAQ.

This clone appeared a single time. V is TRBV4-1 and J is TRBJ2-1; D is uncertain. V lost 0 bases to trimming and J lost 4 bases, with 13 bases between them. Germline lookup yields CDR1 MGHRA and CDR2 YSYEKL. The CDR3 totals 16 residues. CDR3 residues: CASSQDRVLVYNEQFF. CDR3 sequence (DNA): TGCGCCAGCAGCCAAGATCGGGTGCTAGTGTACAATGAGCAGTTCTTC.

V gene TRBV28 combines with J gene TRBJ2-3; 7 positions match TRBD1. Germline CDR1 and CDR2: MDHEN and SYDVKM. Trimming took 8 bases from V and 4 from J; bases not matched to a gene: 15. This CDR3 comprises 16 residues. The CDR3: CASGKPRGRRSDTQYF. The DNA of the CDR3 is TGTGCCAGCGGTAAGCCGAGGGGGCGCAGGTCAGATACGCAGTATTTT.

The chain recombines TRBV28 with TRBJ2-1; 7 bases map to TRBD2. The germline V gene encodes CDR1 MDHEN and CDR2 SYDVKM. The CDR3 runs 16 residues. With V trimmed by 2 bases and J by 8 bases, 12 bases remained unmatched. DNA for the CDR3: TGTGCCAGCAGTTTACTAGCCGCGGGAGTTCGTGATGAGCAGTTCTTC. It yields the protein CASSLLAAGVRDEQFF. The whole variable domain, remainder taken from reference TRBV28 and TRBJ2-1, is DVKVTQSSRYLVKRTGEKVFLECVQDMDHENMFWYRQDPGLGLRLIYFSYDVKMKEKGDIPEGYSVSREKKERFSLILESASTNQTSMYLCASSLLAAGVRDEQFFGPGTRLTVL.

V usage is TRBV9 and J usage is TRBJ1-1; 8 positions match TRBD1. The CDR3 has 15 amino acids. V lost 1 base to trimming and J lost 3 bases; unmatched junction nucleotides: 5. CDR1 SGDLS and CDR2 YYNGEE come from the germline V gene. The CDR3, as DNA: TGTGCCAGCAGCGTACTGCAGGGGGCCTACACTGAAGCTTTCTTT. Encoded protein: CASSVLQGAYTEAFF. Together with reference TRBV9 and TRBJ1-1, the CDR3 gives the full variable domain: DSGVTQTPKHLITATGQRVTLRCSPRSGDLSVYWYQQSLDQGLQFLIQYYNGEERAKGNILERFSAQQFPDLHSELNLSSLELGDSALYFCASSVLQGAYTEAFFGQGTRLTVV.

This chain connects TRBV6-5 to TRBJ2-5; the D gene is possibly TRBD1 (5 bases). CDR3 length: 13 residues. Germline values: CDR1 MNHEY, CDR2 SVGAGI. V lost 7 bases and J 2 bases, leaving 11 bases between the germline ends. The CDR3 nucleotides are TGTGCCAGCAAACGGACACTACAAGAGACCCAGTACTTC. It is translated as CASKRTLQETQYF.

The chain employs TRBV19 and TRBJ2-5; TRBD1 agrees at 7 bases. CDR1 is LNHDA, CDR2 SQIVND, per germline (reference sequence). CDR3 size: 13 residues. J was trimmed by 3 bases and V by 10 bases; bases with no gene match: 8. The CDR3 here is CATRDRLEETQYF. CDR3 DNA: TGTGCCACCAGGGACAGATTAGAAGAGACCCAGTACTTC.

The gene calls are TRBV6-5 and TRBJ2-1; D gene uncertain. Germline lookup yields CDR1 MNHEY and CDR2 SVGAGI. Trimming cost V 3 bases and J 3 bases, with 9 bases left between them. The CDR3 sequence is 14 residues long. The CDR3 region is CASSYSIYYNEQFF. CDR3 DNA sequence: TGTGCCAGCAGTTATTCAATCTACTACAATGAGCAGTTCTTC.

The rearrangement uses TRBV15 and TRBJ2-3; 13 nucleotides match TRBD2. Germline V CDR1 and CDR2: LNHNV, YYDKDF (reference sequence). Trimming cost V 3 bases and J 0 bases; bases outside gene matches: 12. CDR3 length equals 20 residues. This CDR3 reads CATSRGMTSGRTSSTDTQYF. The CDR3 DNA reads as TGTGCCACCAGCAGGGGGATGACTAGCGGGAGGACTTCCAGCACAGATACGCAGTATTTT.

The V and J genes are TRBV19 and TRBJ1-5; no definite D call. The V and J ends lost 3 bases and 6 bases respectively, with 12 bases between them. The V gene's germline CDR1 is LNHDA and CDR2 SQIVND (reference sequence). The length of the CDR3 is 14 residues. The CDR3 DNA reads TGTGCCAGTAGTATCCCGGCAGTCAGTCAGCCCCAGCATTTT. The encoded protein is CASSIPAVSQPQHF.

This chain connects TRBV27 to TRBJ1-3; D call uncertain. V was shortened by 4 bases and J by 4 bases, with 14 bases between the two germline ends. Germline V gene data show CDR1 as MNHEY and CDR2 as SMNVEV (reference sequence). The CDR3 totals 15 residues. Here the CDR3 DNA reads TGTGCCAGCAGTTCCCTCAGCAAGATCGGAAACACCATATATTTT. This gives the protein CASSSLSKIGNTIYF.

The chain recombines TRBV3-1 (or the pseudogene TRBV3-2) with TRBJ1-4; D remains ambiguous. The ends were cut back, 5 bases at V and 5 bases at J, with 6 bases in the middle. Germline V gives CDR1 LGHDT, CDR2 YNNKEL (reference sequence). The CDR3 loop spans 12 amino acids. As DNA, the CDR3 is TGTGCCAGCAGCTATGGCAATGAAAAACTGTTTTTT. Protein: CASSYGNEKLFF.

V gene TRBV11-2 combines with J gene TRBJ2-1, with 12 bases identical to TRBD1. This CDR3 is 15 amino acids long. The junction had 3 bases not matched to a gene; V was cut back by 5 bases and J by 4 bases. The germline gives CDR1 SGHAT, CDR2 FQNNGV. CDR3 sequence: CASSPGQGAYNEQFF. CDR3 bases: TGTGCCAGCAGCCCGGGACAGGGGGCGTACAATGAGCAGTTCTTC.

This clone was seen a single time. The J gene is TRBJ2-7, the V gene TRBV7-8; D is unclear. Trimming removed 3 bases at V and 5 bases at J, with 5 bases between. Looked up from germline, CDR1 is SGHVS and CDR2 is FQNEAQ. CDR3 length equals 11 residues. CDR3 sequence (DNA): TGTGCCAGCAGCTTTGAAAACGAGCAGTACTTC. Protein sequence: CASSFENEQYF.

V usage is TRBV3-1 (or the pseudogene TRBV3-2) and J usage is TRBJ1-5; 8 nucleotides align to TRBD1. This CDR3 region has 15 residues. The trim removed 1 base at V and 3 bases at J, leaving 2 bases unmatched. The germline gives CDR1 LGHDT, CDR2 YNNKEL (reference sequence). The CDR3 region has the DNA TGTGCCAGCAGCCAAGGGGGACAGGACAATCAGCCCCAGCATTTT. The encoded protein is CASSQGGQDNQPQHF.